These 3 T cell receptor beta chains came from one sample sequenced in a study of blood T cell repertoires in COVID-19. Using immunoSEQ multiplex PCR, the repertoire was profiled, and TCRdb retains in-frame clones only, with some absent. The sample holds more than 75,000 clones, 88% seen once. Sequencing was done on a sample of peripheral blood. These receptor sequences come from a woman in her 70s with acute or convalescent COVID-19.

The genes are TRBV18 and TRBJ1-1; 7 positions agree with TRBD1. The ends lost 8 bases at V and 1 base at J; junction bases unmatched: 7. The length of the CDR3 is 14 residues. Looked up from germline, CDR1 is KGHSH and CDR2 is LQKENI. The CDR3 DNA is TGTGCCAGCACAGGGGATCGGTCGAACACTGAAGCTTTCTTT. The encoded protein is CASTGDRSNTEAFF.

The V gene is TRBV2, the J gene TRBJ1-5, with TRBD1 matching 7 bases. CDR1 SNHLY and CDR2 FYNNEI come from the germline V gene. V lost 7 bases to trimming and J lost 1 base; unmatched junction nucleotides: 10. This CDR3 is 16 amino acids long. For the CDR3, the DNA is TGTGCCAGCACCGACAGGGCTGCTGGAAGCAATCAGCCCCAGCATTTT. Its protein is CASTDRAAGSNQPQHF.

The rearrangement uses TRBV5-5 and TRBJ1-5; the D gene is possibly TRBD1 (5 bases). The ends were cut back, 4 bases at V and 4 bases at J, with 18 bases in the middle. Germline assignment: CDR1 SGHKS and CDR2 YYEKEE (reference sequence). The CDR3 covers 16 residues. In DNA form, the CDR3 reads TGTGCCAGCAGCCCCTGGGGGGGTCCCCTAAATCAGCCCCAGCATTTT. Translating it yields CASSPWGGPLNQPQHF.